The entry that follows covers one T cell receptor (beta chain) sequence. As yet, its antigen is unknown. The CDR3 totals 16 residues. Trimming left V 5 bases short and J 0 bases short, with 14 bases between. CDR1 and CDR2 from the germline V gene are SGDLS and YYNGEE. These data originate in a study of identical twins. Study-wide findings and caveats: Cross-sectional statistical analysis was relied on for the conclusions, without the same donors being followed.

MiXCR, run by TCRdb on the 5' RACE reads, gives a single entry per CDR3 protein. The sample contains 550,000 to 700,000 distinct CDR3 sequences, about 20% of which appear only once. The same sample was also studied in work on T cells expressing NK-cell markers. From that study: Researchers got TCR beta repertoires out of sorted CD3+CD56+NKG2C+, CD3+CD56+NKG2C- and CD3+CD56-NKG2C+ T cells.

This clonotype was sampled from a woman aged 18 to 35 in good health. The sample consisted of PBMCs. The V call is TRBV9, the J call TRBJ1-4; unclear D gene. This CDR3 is CASRSSSSPTNEKLFF. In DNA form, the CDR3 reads TGTGCCAGCAGAAGTTCCTCCTCGCCAACTAATGAAAAACTGTTTTTT.